This T cell receptor beta chain comes out of a study of CD8 T cells in Susac syndrome (dated 2019 in TCRdb). For the wider study: Among the sequenced Susac syndrome patients, more than five had clinically active disease and 8 or 9 were in clinical remission. At blood withdrawal, Susac syndrome patients were therapy-naive, treated with corticosteroids (with IVIg additionally given to some), or treated with IVIg alone. The study used repertoire sequencing to test whether antigen drove CD8+ T cell activation and differentiation in Susac syndrome. The paper's findings and limits, for the study overall: No clonal expansion was detected in the CD4+ T cell repertoire of Susac syndrome patients. The TCR sequencing and HLA analysis was acknowledged to have included a relatively small number of individuals.

Details on this clonotype: It has no known antigen specificity. Base qualities are missing; no much larger clone stands one base away.

Its CDR3 holds 13 amino acids, cysteine through phenylalanine. Only the CDR3 region is kept as DNA, spanning 39 bases read in frame from base 1. V is cut by 4 bases and J by 5 bases, and the space between the germline ends is 11 bases. Per the germline V gene (reference sequence), SGHNT is the CDR1 and YYREEE is the CDR2. High-throughput TCR beta sequencing profiled peripheral blood CD8+ and CD4+ T cells from healthy donors, Susac syndrome patients and multiple sclerosis patients. Susac syndrome patients met recently defined diagnostic criteria for definite or probable disease. Bulk CD8+ and CD4+ T cells were purified magnetically by negative isolation, whereas CD8+ TEMRA cells were enriched by FACS. Blood was drawn into EDTA tubes, processed within 24 hours, and PBMCs were isolated by density gradient centrifugation. PBMCs intended for TCR sequencing were cryopreserved in liquid nitrogen and thawed later in a water bath at 37 degrees C. The sorted or isolated CD4+, CD8+ and CD8+ TEMRA cells had a purity of 90% or higher.

RNA was extracted using the RNeasy kit, and about 0.5 to 1 ug of the RNA was reverse transcribed with random hexamers. The immunoSEQ multiplex PCR assay, which covers 54 Vbeta and 13 Jbeta segments, was used to amplify TCR beta CDR3 regions. PCR amplification bias was corrected using a synthetic template baseline for primer optimization and computational correction. On the study's bioinformatics: Reads were annotated to V, D and J genes according to IMGT and were analyzed with immunoSEQ Analyzer, with only productive sequences retained. Clonality was calculated as one minus the Shannon entropy normalized by log2 of the number of productive unique sequences. For each patient and control, public and private clones were evaluated among the 100 most prevalent clones. Clones were defined as Susac-specific if absent from the healthy and MS cohorts, from approximately 1,100 published viral clones and from other ImmuneACCESS disease sequences. The raw public reads went through TCRdb reprocessing: fastp at Q25, MiXCR clone calling, in-frame beta chains kept. Entries that share a CDR3 protein sequence are merged under the most common genes and DNA. The V and J calls here are based on TCRdb, not the publication. The sample has about 240,000 distinct CDR3 sequences on record, almost 97% of them singletons. Of the sample, under 0.12% is held by the ten largest clones.

The receptor's source is a human donor with Susac syndrome. Here the chain combines TRBV5-4 and TRBJ2-3; TRBD2 is possibly the D segment (5 matching bases). Sequenced: CD4+ T cells from PBMCs. The nucleotide sequence reads TGTGCCAGCAGCCCCCCCGCGGGAGATACGCAGTATTTT. Translated, it reads CASSPPAGDTQYF.